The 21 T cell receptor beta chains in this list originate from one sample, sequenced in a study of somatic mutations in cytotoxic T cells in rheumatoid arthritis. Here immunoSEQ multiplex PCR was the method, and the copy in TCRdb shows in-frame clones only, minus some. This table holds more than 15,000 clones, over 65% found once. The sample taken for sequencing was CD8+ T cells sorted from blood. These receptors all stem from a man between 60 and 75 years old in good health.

The CDR3 region has the DNA TGTGCCAGCAGCTTGGCAGGGGTCACCGGGGAGCTGTTTTTT. Translation gives CASSLAGVTGELFF. This chain links TRBV5-6 with TRBJ2-2; D is perhaps TRBD1 (6 bases). The germline V gene encodes CDR1 SGHDT and CDR2 YYEEEE. V was shortened by 0 bases and J by 4 bases, with 7 bases between the two germline ends. The CDR3 sequence is 14 residues long.

The CDR3 coding sequence is TGCGCCAGCAGACAGGAAGGCAGGTACGAGCAGTACTTC. Translated, it gives CASRQEGRYEQYF. J is TRBJ2-7 and V is TRBV5-1, with D perhaps matching TRBD1 (5 bases). V was cut by 5 bases and J by 4 bases, with 13 bases left in between. The length of the CDR3 is 13 residues. Germline assignment: CDR1 SGHRS and CDR2 YFSETQ.

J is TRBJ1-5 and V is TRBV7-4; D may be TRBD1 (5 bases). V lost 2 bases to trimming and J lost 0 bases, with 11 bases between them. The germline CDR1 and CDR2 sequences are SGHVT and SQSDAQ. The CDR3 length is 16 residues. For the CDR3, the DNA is TGTGCCAGCAGCTTAATTGGGGACTTTAGCAATCAGCCCCAGCATTTT. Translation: CASSLIGDFSNQPQHF.

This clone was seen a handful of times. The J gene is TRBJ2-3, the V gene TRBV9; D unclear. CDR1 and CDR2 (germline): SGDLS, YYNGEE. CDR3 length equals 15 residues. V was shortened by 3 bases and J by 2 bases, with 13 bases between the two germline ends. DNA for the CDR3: TGTGCCAGCAGCGCAGTGGGCAGGCCCACAGATACGCAGTATTTT. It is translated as CASSAVGRPTDTQYF.

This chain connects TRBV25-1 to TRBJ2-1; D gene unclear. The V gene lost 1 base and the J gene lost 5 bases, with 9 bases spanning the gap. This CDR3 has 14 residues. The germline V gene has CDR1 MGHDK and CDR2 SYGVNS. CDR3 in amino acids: CASSEFGIHNEQFF. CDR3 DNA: TGTGCCAGCAGTGAATTTGGCATTCACAATGAGCAGTTCTTC.

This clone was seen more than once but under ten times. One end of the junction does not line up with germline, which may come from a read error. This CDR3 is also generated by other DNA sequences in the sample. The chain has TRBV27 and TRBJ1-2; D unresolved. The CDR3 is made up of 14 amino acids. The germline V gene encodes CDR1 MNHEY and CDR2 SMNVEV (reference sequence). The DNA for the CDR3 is TGCGCCAGCAGTGTTTTAGGCCGCTCGACAGGCTACACCTTC. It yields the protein CASSVLGRSTGYTF.

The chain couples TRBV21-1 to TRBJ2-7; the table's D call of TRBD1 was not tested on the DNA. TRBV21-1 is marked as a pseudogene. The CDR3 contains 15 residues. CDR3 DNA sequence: TGTGCCAGCAGCAAAGGGGTTGGGCAGGGCGACGAGCAGTACTTC. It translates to CASSKGVGQGDEQYF.

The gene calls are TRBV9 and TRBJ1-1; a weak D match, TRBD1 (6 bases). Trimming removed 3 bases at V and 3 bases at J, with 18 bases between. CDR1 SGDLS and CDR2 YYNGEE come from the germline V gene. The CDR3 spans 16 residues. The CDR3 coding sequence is TGTGCCAGCAGCGATCCGGGGGGGGCGCGGGACACTGAAGCTTTCTTT. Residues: CASSDPGGARDTEAFF.

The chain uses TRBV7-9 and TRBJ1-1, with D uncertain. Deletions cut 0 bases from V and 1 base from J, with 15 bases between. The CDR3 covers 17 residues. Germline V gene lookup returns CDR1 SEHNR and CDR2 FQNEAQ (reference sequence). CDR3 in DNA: TGTGCCAGCAGCTTAGCGTCGTCCGATAGGAGGAACACTGAAGCTTTCTTT. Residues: CASSLASSDRRNTEAFF.

The chain's CDR3 is CASSLVVNTEAFF. CDR3 nucleotides: TGTGCCAGCAGCTTGGTCGTGAACACTGAAGCTTTCTTT. This chain uses TRBV5-6 with TRBJ1-1, with no clear D. Germline V gene lookup returns CDR1 SGHDT and CDR2 YYEEEE. This CDR3 contains 13 residues. With 0 bases removed from V and 0 bases from J, the gap between germline ends came to 3 bases.

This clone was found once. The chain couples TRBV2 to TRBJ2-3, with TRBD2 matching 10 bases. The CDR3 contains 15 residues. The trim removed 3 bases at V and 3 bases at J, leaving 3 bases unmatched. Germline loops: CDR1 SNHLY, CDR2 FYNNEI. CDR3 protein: CASSEGAGGTDTQYF. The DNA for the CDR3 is TGTGCCAGCAGTGAGGGAGCGGGAGGGACAGATACGCAGTATTTT.

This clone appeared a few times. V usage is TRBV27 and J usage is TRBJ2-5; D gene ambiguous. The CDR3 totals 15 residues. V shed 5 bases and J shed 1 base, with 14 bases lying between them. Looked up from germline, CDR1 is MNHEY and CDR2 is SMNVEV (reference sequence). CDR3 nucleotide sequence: TGTGCCAGCAGTCCCCTCATACAGACCCAAGAGACCCAGTACTTC. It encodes CASSPLIQTQETQYF.

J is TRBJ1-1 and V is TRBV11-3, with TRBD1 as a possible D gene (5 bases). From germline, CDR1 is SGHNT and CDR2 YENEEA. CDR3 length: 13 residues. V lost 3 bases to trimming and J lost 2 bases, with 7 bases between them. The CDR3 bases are TGTGCCAGCAGCTTCGGGGGAAACACTGAAGCTTTCTTT. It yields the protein CASSFGGNTEAFF.

The CDR3 DNA reads as TGCGCCAGCAGCTGGGGGGGCGGAAGCTACGAGCAGTACTTC. Translating gives CASSWGGGSYEQYF. The V and J genes are TRBV5-1 and TRBJ2-7, with D tentatively TRBD2 (7 bases). V was trimmed by 3 bases and J by 3 bases, leaving 13 bases between them. Per the germline V gene, CDR1 is SGHRS and CDR2 is YFSETQ. The CDR3 length is 14 residues.

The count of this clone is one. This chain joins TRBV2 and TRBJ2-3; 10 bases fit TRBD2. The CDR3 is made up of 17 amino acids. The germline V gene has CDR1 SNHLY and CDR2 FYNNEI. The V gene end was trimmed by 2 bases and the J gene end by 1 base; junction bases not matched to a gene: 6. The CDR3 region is CASSESTLAGRTDTQYF. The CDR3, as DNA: TGTGCCAGCAGTGAATCTACACTAGCGGGGCGCACAGATACGCAGTATTTT.

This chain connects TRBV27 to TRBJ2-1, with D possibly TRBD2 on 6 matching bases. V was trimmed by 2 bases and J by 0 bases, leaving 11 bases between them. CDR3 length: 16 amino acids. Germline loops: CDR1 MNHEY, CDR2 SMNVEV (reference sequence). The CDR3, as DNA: TGTGCCAGCAGTTTAACCCAGCGGGTCTCCTACAATGAGCAGTTCTTC. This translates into CASSLTQRVSYNEQFF.

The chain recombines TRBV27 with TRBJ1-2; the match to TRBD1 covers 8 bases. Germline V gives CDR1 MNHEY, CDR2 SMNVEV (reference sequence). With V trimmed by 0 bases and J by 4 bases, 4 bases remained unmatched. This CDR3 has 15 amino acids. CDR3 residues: CASSLSTGGGYGYTF. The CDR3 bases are TGTGCCAGCAGTTTATCAACAGGGGGAGGCTATGGCTACACCTTC.

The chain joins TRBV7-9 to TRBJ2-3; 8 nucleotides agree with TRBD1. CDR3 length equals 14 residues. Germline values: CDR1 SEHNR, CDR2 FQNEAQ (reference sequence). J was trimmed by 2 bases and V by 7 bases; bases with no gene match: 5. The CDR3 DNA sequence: TGTGCCAGCATAGGACAGGGTCACACAGATACGCAGTATTTT. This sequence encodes CASIGQGHTDTQYF.

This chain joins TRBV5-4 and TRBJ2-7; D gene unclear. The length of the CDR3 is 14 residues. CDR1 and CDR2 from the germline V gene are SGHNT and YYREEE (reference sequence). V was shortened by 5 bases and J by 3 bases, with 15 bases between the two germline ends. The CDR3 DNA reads TGTGCCAGCAGTTTGTCTCCACAAAACTACGAGCAGTACTTC. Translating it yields CASSLSPQNYEQYF.

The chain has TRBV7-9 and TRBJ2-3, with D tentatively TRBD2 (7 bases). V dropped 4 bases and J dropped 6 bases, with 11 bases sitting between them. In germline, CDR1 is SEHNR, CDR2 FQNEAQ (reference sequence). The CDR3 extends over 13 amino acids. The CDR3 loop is CASSYGGADTQYF. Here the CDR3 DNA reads TGTGCCAGCAGCTATGGGGGGGCGGATACGCAGTATTTT.

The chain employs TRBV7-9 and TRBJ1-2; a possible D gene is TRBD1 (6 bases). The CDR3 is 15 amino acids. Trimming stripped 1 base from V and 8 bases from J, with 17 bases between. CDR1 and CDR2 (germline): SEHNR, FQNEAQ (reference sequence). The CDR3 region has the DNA TGTGCCAGCAGCTTAGGGATGGGGGGGGCACGAGGCTACACCTTC. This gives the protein CASSLGMGGARGYTF.